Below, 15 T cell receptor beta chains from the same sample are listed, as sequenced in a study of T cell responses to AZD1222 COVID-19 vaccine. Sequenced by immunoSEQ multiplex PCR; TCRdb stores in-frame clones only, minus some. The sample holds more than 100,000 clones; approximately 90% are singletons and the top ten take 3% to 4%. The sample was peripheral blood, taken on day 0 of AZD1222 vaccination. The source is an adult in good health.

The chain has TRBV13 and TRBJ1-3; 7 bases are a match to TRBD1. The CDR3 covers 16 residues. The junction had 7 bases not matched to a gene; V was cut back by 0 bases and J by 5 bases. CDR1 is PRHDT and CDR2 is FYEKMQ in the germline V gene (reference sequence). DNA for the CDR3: TGTGCCAGCAGCTTAGGAGCCGGGACAGAACGAAACACCATATATTTT. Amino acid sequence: CASSLGAGTERNTIYF.

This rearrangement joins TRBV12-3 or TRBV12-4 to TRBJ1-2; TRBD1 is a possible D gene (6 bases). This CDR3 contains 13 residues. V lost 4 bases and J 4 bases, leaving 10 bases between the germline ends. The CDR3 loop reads CASSWDTVYGYTF. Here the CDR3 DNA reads TGTGCCAGCAGTTGGGACACGGTCTATGGCTACACCTTC.

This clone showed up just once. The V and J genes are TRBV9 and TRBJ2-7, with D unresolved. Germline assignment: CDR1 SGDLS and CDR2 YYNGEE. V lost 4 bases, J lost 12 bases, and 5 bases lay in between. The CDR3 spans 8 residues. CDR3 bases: TGTGCCAGCAGCCCTCCGTACTTC. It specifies CASSPPYF.

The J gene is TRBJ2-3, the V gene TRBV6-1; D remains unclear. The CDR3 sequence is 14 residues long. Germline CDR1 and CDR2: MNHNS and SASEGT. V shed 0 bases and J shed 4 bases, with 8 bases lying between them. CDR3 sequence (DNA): TGTGCCAGCAGTGAAGCGCCGGACGCAGATACGCAGTATTTT. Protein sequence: CASSEAPDADTQYF.

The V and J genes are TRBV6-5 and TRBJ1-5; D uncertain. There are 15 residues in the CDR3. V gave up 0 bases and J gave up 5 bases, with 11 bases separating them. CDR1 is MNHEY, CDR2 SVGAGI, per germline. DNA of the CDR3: TGTGCCAGCAGTTACTCGGGCCTTTATGATCAGCCCCAGCATTTT. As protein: CASSYSGLYDQPQHF.

Here the CDR3 reads CASSRTERQPQHF. The DNA of the CDR3 is TGTGCCAGCAGTCGGACAGAGCGTCAGCCCCAGCATTTT. The rearrangement uses TRBV2 and TRBJ1-5, with a weak D call TRBD1 (6 bases). The CDR3 runs to 13 residues. Germline lookup yields CDR1 SNHLY and CDR2 FYNNEI. The germline V and J ends were trimmed by 5 bases and 6 bases, with 11 bases remaining between them.

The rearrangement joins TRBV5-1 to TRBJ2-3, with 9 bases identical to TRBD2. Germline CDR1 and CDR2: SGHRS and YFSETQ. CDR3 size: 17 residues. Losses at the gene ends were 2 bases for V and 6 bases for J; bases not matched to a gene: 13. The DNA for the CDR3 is TGCGCCAGCAGCTTCGAAGCGGGGGGCCTCGGGGAGGATACGCAGTATTTT. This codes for CASSFEAGGLGEDTQYF.

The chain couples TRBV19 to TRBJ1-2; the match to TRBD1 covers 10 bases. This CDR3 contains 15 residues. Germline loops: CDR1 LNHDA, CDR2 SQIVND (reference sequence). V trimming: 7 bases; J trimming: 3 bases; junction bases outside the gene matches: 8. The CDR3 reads CASTPTGGYYYGYTF. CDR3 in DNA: TGTGCCAGTACTCCGACAGGGGGCTATTACTATGGCTACACCTTC.

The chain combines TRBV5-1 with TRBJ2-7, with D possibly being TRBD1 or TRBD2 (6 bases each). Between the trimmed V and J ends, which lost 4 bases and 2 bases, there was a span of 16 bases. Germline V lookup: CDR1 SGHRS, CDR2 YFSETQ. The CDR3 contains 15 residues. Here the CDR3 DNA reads TGCGCCAGCAGCAGGGGGGACCAGATGGCCTACGAGCAGTACTTC. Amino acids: CASSRGDQMAYEQYF.

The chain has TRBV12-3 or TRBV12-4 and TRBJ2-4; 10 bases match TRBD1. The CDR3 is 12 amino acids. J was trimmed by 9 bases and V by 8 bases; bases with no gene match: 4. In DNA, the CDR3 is TGTGCCAGCCTCGGACAGGGGGTCATTCAGTACTTC. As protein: CASLGQGVIQYF.

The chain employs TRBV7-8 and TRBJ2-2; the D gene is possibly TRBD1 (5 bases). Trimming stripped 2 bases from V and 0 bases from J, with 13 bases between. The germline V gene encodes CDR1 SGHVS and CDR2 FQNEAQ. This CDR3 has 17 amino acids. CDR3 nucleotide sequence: TGTGCCAGCAGCTTAATTTATGGGGCCGCGAACACCGGGGAGCTGTTTTTT. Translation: CASSLIYGAANTGELFF.

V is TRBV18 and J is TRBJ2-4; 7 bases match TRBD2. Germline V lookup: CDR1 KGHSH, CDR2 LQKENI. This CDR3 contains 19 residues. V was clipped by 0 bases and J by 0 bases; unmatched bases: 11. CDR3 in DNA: TGTGCCAGCTCACCACCGAGTCTGGGAGGGAGAAGAGCCAAAAACATTCAGTACTTC. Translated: CASSPPSLGGRRAKNIQYF.

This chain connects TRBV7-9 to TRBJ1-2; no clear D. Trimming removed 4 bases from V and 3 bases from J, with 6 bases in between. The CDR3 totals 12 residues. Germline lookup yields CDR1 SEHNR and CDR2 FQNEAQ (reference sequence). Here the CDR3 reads CASSSEHYGYTF. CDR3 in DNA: TGTGCCAGCAGCTCAGAGCACTATGGCTACACCTTC.

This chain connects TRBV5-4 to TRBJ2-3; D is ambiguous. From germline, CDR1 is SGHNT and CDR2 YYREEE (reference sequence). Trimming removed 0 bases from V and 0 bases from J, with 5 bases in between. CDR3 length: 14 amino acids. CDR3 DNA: TGTGCCAGCAGCTTGGTCAGGAGCACAGATACGCAGTATTTT. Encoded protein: CASSLVRSTDTQYF. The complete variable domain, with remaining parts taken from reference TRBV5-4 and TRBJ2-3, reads ETGVTQSPTHLIKTRGQQVTLRCSSQSGHNTVSWYQQALGQGPQFIFQYYREEENGRGNFPPRFSGLQFPNYSSELNVNALELDDSALYLCASSLVRSTDTQYFGPGTRLTVL.

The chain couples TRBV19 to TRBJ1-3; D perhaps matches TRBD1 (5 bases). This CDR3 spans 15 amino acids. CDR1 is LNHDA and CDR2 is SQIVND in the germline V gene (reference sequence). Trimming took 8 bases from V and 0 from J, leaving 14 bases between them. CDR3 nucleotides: TGTGCCAGTGGCCACAGGTCTTTCTCTGGAAACACCATATATTTT. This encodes CASGHRSFSGNTIYF.